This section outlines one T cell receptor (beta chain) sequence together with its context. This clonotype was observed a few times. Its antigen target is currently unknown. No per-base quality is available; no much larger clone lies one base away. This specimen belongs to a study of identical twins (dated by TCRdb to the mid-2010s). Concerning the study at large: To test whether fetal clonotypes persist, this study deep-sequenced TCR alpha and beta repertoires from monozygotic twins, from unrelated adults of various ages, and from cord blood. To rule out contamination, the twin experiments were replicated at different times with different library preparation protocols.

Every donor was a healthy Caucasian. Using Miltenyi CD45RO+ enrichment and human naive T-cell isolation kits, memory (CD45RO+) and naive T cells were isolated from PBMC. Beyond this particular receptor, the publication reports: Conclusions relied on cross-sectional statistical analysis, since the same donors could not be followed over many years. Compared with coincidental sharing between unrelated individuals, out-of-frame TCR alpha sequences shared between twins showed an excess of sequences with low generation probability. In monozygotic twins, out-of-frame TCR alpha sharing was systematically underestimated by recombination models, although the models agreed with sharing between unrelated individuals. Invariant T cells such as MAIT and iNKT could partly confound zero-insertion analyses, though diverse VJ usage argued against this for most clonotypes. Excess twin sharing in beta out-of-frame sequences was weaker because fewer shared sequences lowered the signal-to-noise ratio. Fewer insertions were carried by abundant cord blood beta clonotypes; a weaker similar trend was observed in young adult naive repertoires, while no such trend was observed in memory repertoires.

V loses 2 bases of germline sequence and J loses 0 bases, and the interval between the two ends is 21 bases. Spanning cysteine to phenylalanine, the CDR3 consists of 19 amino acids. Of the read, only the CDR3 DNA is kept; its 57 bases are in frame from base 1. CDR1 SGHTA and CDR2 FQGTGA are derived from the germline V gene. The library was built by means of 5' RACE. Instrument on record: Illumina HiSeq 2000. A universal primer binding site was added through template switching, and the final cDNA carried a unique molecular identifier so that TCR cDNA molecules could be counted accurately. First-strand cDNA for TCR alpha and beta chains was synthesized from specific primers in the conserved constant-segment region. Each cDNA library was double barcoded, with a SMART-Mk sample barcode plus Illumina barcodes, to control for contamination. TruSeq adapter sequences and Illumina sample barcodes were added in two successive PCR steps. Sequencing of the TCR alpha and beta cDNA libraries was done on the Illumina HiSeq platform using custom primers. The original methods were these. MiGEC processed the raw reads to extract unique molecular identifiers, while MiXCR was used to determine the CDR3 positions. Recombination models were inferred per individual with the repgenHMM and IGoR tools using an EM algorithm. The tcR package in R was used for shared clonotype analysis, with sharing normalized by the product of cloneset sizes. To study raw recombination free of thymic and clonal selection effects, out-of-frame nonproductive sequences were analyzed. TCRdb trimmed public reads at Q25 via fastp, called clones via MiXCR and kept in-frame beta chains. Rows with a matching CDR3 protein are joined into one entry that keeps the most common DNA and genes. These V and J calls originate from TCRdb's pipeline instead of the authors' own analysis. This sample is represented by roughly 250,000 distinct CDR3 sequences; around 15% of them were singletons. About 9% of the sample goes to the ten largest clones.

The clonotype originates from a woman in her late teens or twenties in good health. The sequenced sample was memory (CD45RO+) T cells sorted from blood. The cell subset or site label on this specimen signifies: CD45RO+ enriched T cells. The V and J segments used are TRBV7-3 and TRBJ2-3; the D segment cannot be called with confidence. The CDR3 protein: CASSLARVSAYQSTDTQYF. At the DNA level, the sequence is TGTGCCAGCAGCTTAGCCCGAGTGTCAGCGTATCAAAGCACAGATACGCAGTATTTT.